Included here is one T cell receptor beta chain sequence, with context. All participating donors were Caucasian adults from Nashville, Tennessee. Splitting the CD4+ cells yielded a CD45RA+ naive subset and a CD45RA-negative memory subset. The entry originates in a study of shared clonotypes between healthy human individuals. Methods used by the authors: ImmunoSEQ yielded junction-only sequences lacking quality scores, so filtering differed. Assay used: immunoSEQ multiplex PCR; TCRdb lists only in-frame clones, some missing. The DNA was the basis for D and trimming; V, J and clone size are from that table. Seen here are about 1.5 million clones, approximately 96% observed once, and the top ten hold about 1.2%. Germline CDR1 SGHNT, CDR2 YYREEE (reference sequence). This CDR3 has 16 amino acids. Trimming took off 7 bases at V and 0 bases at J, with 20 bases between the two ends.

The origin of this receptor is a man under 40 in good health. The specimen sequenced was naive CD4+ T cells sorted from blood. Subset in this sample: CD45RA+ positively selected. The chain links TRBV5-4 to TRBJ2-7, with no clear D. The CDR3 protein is CASSLGDFTTSYEQYF. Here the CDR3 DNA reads TGTGCCAGCTCACTTGGGGATTTTACAACCTCCTACGAGCAGTACTTC.